These 25 T cell receptor beta chains were sequenced from one sample in a study of blood T cell repertoires in COVID-19. Data came from immunoSEQ multiplex PCR; TCRdb stores just in-frame clones and leaves some out. Found here are around 13,000 clones, approximately 80% of them singletons; the top ten hold about 25%. The source material was peripheral blood. The receptor source for this set is a man aged 35-49 years with active or convalescent COVID-19.

V is TRBV7-9 and J is TRBJ2-5; D is possibly TRBD1 (5 bases). This CDR3 contains 14 residues. Per germline, CDR1 SEHNR and CDR2 FQNEAQ (reference sequence). Trimming stripped 5 bases from V and 1 base from J, with 11 bases between. The CDR3 loop reads CASSERQTQETQYF. CDR3 DNA sequence: TGTGCCAGCAGCGAAAGACAGACCCAAGAGACCCAGTACTTC.

This rearrangement joins TRBV2 to TRBJ1-5, with D perhaps TRBD1 (6 bases). Looked up from germline, CDR1 is SNHLY and CDR2 is FYNNEI. The CDR3 length is 15 residues. V lost 6 bases and J 5 bases, leaving 17 bases between the germline ends. CDR3 sequence: CASSYPGTPYQPQHF. CDR3 DNA: TGTGCCAGCAGCTACCCCGGGACACCCTATCAGCCCCAGCATTTT.

This clone was counted a few times. This sequence joins TRBV21-1 and TRBJ2-5; the tabulated D call, TRBD2, remains unverified against the DNA. TRBV21-1 is a pseudogene segment. The CDR3 length is 16 residues. The DNA for the CDR3 is TGTGCCAGCAGCAAAGACTATAAAGGCCTCCAAGAGACCCAGTACTTC. Its translation: CASSKDYKGLQETQYF.

This clone was picked up one time. The chain has TRBV6-5 and TRBJ2-7; TRBD1 agrees at 8 bases. The CDR3 runs 15 residues. V shed 6 bases, J shed 6 bases, and the junction held 13 bases outside the gene matches. The V gene's germline CDR1 is MNHEY and CDR2 SVGAGI. For the CDR3, the DNA is TGTGCCAGCAGCCCCGAGGCCAGGGGGCGATCCGAGCAGTACTTC. Translated, it gives CASSPEARGRSEQYF.

The V call is TRBV27, the J call TRBJ1-6; 7 bases map to TRBD1. The CDR3 has 15 amino acids. Losses at the gene ends were 1 base for V and 7 bases for J; bases not matched to a gene: 4. Germline CDR1 reads MNHEY; CDR2 reads SMNVEV (reference sequence). The CDR3 nucleotides read TGTGCCAGCAGTTTATTTGGGACAGAAAATTCACCCCTCCACTTT. It codes for CASSLFGTENSPLHF.

The rearrangement links TRBV30 to TRBJ2-1, with 10 bases matching TRBD2. The CDR3 runs 16 residues. The ends lost 1 base at V and 2 bases at J; junction bases unmatched: 5. The V gene's germline CDR1 is GTSNPN and CDR2 SVGIG (reference sequence). The CDR3 sequence is CAWSAPSGGAYNEQFF. The CDR3 DNA reads as TGTGCCTGGAGTGCTCCGAGCGGGGGGGCCTACAATGAGCAGTTCTTC.

The chain employs TRBV4-1 and TRBJ2-7; weak D call: TRBD1 (8 bases). The CDR3 contains 17 residues. CDR1 MGHRA and CDR2 YSYEKL come from the germline V gene. The V and J ends lost 11 bases and 1 base respectively, with 27 bases between them. CDR3 DNA sequence: TGCGCCCCCAGCCAAGGGGGGGGGACAGGAGTTTCCTACGAGCAGTACTTC. It codes for CAPSQGGGTGVSYEQYF.

The V call is TRBV11-3, the J call TRBJ1-3, with D perhaps matching TRBD1 (6 bases). This CDR3 contains 15 residues. The V gene lost 5 bases and the J gene lost 0 bases, with 11 bases spanning the gap. The germline CDR1 and CDR2 sequences are SGHNT and YENEEA. The CDR3 coding sequence is TGTGCCAGCAGCAAAGGACAGTTCTCTGGAAACACCATATATTTT. Translating it yields CASSKGQFSGNTIYF. Full variable domain (outside the CDR3, taken from reference TRBV11-3 and TRBJ1-3): EAGVVQSPRYKIIEKKQPVAFWCNPISGHNTLYWYLQNLGQGPELLIRYENEEAVDDSQLPKDRFSAERLKGVDSTLKIQPAELGDSAVYLCASSKGQFSGNTIYFGEGSWLTVV.

This chain uses TRBV9 with TRBJ2-3, with TRBD2 identical over 10 bases. Germline V lookup: CDR1 SGDLS, CDR2 YYNGEE. J lost 1 base, V lost 2 bases, and 7 bases had no gene match. CDR3 size: 17 residues. This chain's CDR3 is CASSVQPSGSGTDTQYF. The CDR3 region has the DNA TGTGCCAGCAGCGTCCAACCTAGCGGGAGTGGCACAGATACGCAGTATTTT.

This clone came up a few times. V gene TRBV6-2 or TRBV6-3 combines with J gene TRBJ1-1; 8 bases match TRBD1. The V gene end was trimmed by 5 bases and the J gene end by 0 bases; junction bases not matched to a gene: 5. The CDR3 loop spans 15 amino acids. Germline loops: CDR1 MNHEY, CDR2 SVGEGT. DNA of the CDR3: TGTGCCAGCAGTCATGGACAGGGATTGAACACTGAAGCTTTCTTT. It codes for CASSHGQGLNTEAFF.

The chain has TRBV9 and TRBJ2-7, with a tentative D call TRBD1 (5 bases). V was pared by 0 bases and J by 3 bases, with 10 bases between. The CDR3 is 14 amino acids. Germline CDR1 SGDLS, CDR2 YYNGEE. The CDR3 DNA follows: TGTGCCAGCAGCGTAGGGGCAGGGAACTACGAGCAGTACTTC. As protein: CASSVGAGNYEQYF.

V and J are TRBV29-1 and TRBJ2-5; the D gene is possibly TRBD2 (6 bases). The germline CDR1 and CDR2 sequences are SQVTM and ANQGSEA. CDR3 size: 14 residues. CDR3 sequence: CSVERGTPDETQYF. CDR3 DNA: TGCAGTGTGGAGAGAGGGACTCCGGATGAGACCCAGTACTTC. The entire variable domain, with the rest obtained from reference TRBV29-1 and TRBJ2-5, is as follows: SAVISQKPSRDICQRGTSLTIQCQVDSQVTMMFWYRQQPGQSLTLIATANQGSEATYESGFVIDKFPISRPNLTFSTLTVSNMSPEDSSIYLCSVERGTPDETQYFGPGTRLLVL.

The chain recombines TRBV4-3 with TRBJ1-2; tentative D call: TRBD1 (5 bases). The CDR3 is 16 residues long. V lost 3 bases and J 4 bases, leaving 18 bases between the germline ends. Germline V gene data show CDR1 as LGHNA and CDR2 as YSLEER. The CDR3 nucleotides are TGCGCCAGCAGCCACCACGGGCCGGGGGGGATCTATGGCTACACCTTC. It is translated as CASSHHGPGGIYGYTF.

This clone occurred once. The chain has TRBV30 and TRBJ1-2; possible D gene TRBD1, 5 bases. The CDR3 covers 14 residues. Germline V CDR1 and CDR2: GTSNPN, SVGIG (reference sequence). V lost 2 bases and J 4 bases, leaving 14 bases between the germline ends. The chain's CDR3 is CAWSQGVGGYGYTF. The DNA for the CDR3 is TGTGCCTGGAGTCAAGGGGTCGGCGGCTATGGCTACACCTTC.

This clone was counted a single time. The rearrangement joins TRBV10-3 to TRBJ2-2; D call uncertain. The CDR3 extends over 14 amino acids. With 10 bases removed from V and 1 base from J, the gap between germline ends came to 13 bases. CDR1 and CDR2 from the germline V gene are ENHRY and SYGVKD. CDR3 residues: CATTPDKNTGELFF. In nucleotides, the CDR3 is TGTGCCACCACACCCGACAAGAACACCGGGGAGCTGTTTTTT.

This sequence joins TRBV5-4 and TRBJ2-7, with 8 bases identical to TRBD1. Germline CDR1 SGHNT, CDR2 YYREEE (reference sequence). V lost 4 bases and J lost 3; bases outside the gene matches: 12. CDR3 length: 16 residues. Written as DNA, the CDR3 is TGTGCCAGCAGCCCCACCCTGGACAGGGTGAACTACGAGCAGTACTTC. Translating gives CASSPTLDRVNYEQYF. Based on the CDR3 plus reference TRBV5-4 and TRBJ2-7, the full variable domain is ETGVTQSPTHLIKTRGQQVTLRCSSQSGHNTVSWYQQALGQGPQFIFQYYREEENGRGNFPPRFSGLQFPNYSSELNVNALELDDSALYLCASSPTLDRVNYEQYFGPGTRLTVT.

The rearrangement uses TRBV6-2 or TRBV6-3 and TRBJ1-2; D gene unclear. Germline values: CDR1 MNHEY, CDR2 SVGEGT. Trimming shortened V by 5 bases and J by 4 bases, and 11 bases separated the two germline ends. The CDR3 covers 13 residues. The CDR3: CASSQETSYGYTF. CDR3 nucleotides: TGTGCCAGCAGTCAAGAGACTTCCTATGGCTACACCTTC.

This chain connects TRBV4-2 to TRBJ2-2; 7 nucleotides agree with TRBD1. The CDR3 is 17 amino acids. The ends lost 1 base at V and 4 bases at J; junction bases unmatched: 9. CDR1 is LGHNA and CDR2 is YNFKEQ in the germline V gene. CDR3 residues: CASSQGSGTAVTGELFF. CDR3 DNA sequence: TGTGCCAGCAGCCAAGGATCCGGGACAGCTGTCACCGGGGAGCTGTTTTTT.

The rearrangement uses TRBV27 and TRBJ2-1, with 7 bases identical to TRBD2. CDR1 is MNHEY and CDR2 is SMNVEV in the germline V gene (reference sequence). This CDR3 is built from 13 residues. V gave up 5 bases and J gave up 10 bases; unmatched junction bases: 8. This chain's CDR3 is CASSISGVVEQFF. The DNA for the CDR3 is TGTGCCAGCAGTATAAGCGGGGTGGTGGAGCAGTTCTTC.

The CDR3 sequence is CASSLGTGGGYNEQFF. Written as DNA, the CDR3 is TGCGCCAGCAGCTTGGGGACAGGGGGCGGGTACAATGAGCAGTTCTTC. The chain combines TRBV5-1 with TRBJ2-1, with TRBD1 matching 11 bases. V lost 0 bases, J lost 4 bases, and 3 bases stayed unmatched. CDR1 SGHRS and CDR2 YFSETQ come from the germline V gene. This CDR3 is 16 amino acids long.

The sample holds a few counts of this clone. The chain links TRBV7-2 to TRBJ1-1, with 9 bases that match TRBD1. CDR1 is SGHTA and CDR2 is FQGNSA in the germline V gene. This CDR3 comprises 16 residues. The V segment lost 5 bases and the J segment 0 bases; nucleotides outside the gene matches: 7. The CDR3 bases are TGTGCCAGCAGCCCGCACCGGGACAGGGTGAACACTGAAGCTTTCTTT. Protein product: CASSPHRDRVNTEAFF.

The chain employs TRBV5-1 and TRBJ2-7; 9 nucleotides line up with TRBD1. After removal of 4 bases from V and 3 bases from J, the junction contained 5 bases not matched to a gene. The CDR3 has 14 amino acids. Germline CDR1 SGHRS, CDR2 YFSETQ. CDR3 sequence reads: CASSPQGAGYEQYF. The CDR3 DNA reads TGCGCCAGCAGCCCACAGGGGGCGGGCTACGAGCAGTACTTC.

The CDR3 coding sequence is TGCAGCGTTGGGACTAGCGGGACACCCAATGAGCAGTTCTTC. It encodes CSVGTSGTPNEQFF. The chain uses TRBV29-1 and TRBJ2-1; 12 positions match TRBD2. Per germline, CDR1 SQVTM and CDR2 ANQGSEA. Trimming took 4 bases from V and 6 from J; bases not matched to a gene: 4. The CDR3 consists of 14 residues.

The chain combines TRBV5-6 with TRBJ2-5, with TRBD2 identical over 11 bases. Germline CDR1 SGHDT, CDR2 YYEEEE. Trimming at V came to 2 bases and at J to 0 bases, leaving 6 bases not matched to a gene. This CDR3 is 17 amino acids long. The CDR3: CASSFPSGGIYQETQYF. The CDR3 region has the DNA TGTGCCAGCAGCTTTCCTAGCGGGGGGATATACCAAGAGACCCAGTACTTC.

This chain connects TRBV12-5 to TRBJ1-4, with 7 bases that match TRBD1. The CDR3 length is 14 residues. The V gene end was trimmed by 3 bases and the J gene end by 12 bases; junction bases not matched to a gene: 10. Per germline, CDR1 LGHNT and CDR2 FRNRAP. In nucleotides, the CDR3 is TGTGCTAGTGGTTTCTCCAACAGGGGAGATCAACTGTTTTTT. This translates into CASGFSNRGDQLFF.